The 17 T cell receptor beta chains listed next were all sequenced from one sample in a study of post-analysis software for immune sequencing data. Study-wide findings and caveats: Patients used four to six TRBV segments, including TRBV5-6, TRBV5-1 and TRBV20-1, more often than controls.

Each TCR beta cDNA library carried unique molecular identifiers. TCRdb re-analysed the PCR reads in MiXCR, keeping a single row per CDR3 protein. There are fewer than 700,000 distinct CDR3 sequences in the sample; about 44% occur only once, and 1.5% to 2% lies in the top ten. These TCRs' antigens remain unknown. The specimen was blood. Every receptor here comes from a girl between 5 and 17 years old with multiple sclerosis.

The table lists this clonotype with a few counts. This chain uses TRBV12-3 or TRBV12-4 with TRBJ2-7; D gene ambiguous. The germline V and J ends were trimmed by 8 bases and 2 bases, with 19 bases remaining between them. This CDR3 has 15 amino acids. Here the CDR3 DNA reads TGTGCCAGCTCCTTAATCGGAGCATCCCCCTACGAGCAGTACTTC. Translation: CASSLIGASPYEQYF.

DNA for the CDR3: TGCGCCAGCAGCCACAGGGACAGTTCTCGGTCACCCCTCCACTTT. Protein: CASSHRDSSRSPLHF. V usage is TRBV4-1 and J usage is TRBJ1-6; 7 bases match TRBD1. In germline, CDR1 is MGHRA, CDR2 YSYEKL. This CDR3 contains 15 residues. V was clipped by 3 bases and J by 10 bases; unmatched bases: 9.

Only a few counts were recorded for this clonotype. The rearrangement uses TRBV3-1 and TRBJ2-3, with a tentative D call TRBD2 (5 bases). Trimming took off 8 bases at V and 3 bases at J, with 12 bases between the two ends. CDR3 length: 13 amino acids. In germline, CDR1 is LGHDT, CDR2 YNNKEL (reference sequence). The DNA of the CDR3 is TGTGCCAGCGCACCCGGGATTACAGATACGCAGTATTTT. Its translation: CASAPGITDTQYF.

This clonotype was counted between two and nine times. V is TRBV5-1 and J is TRBJ2-7, with TRBD2 identical over 11 bases. This CDR3 is built from 15 residues. Germline V gives CDR1 SGHRS, CDR2 YFSETQ. With 4 bases clipped from V and 5 bases from J, the junction kept 8 bases outside the gene matches. CDR3 sequence reads: CASSTGLAGRNEQYF. CDR3 DNA sequence: TGCGCCAGCAGCACCGGACTAGCGGGTAGGAACGAGCAGTACTTC.

V usage is TRBV7-9 and J usage is TRBJ2-7; TRBD1 aligns across 9 bases. The CDR3 is 15 residues long. The V and J ends lost 4 bases and 4 bases, in that order; junction bases with no gene match: 8. Looked up from germline, CDR1 is SEHNR and CDR2 is FQNEAQ (reference sequence). The CDR3 loop is CASSYIGTGWYEQYF. DNA for the CDR3: TGTGCCAGCAGCTATATAGGGACAGGGTGGTACGAGCAGTACTTC.

V and J are TRBV4-1 and TRBJ1-5, with 9 nucleotides matching TRBD1. V was clipped by 5 bases and J by 5 bases; unmatched bases: 7. The germline V gene has CDR1 MGHRA and CDR2 YSYEKL. This CDR3 is 15 amino acids long. Here the CDR3 reads CASSIRDRDDQPQHF. The CDR3 DNA is TGCGCCAGCAGCATCCGGGACAGGGACGATCAGCCCCAGCATTTT.

This rearrangement joins TRBV5-1 to TRBJ2-1, with TRBD1 identical over 7 bases. The CDR3 length is 19 residues. Unmatched junction bases numbered 17, after V lost 0 bases and J lost 5 bases. Germline V gives CDR1 SGHRS, CDR2 YFSETQ. The CDR3 DNA follows: TGCGCCAGCAGCTTGGGGCAGATCAGGGGGTATAGCGAAAACAATGAGCAGTTCTTC. It specifies CASSLGQIRGYSENNEQFF.

The table lists this clonotype with a few counts. The chain couples TRBV12-3 or TRBV12-4 to TRBJ2-1; D uncertain. There are 11 residues in the CDR3. The V and J ends lost 4 bases and 9 bases respectively, with 7 bases between them. The CDR3 DNA is TGTGCCAGCAGTTCTTTGGGTGAGCAGTTCTTC. Residues: CASSSLGEQFF.

Points on this clonotype: One junction end does not reproduce the germline sequence, and a read error may be involved. The gene calls are TRBV7-9 and TRBJ1-4; D unclear. Per germline, CDR1 SEHNR and CDR2 FQNEAQ (reference sequence). The CDR3 covers 14 residues. The CDR3 here is CVSSLESLREKRFF. The CDR3 DNA reads as TGTGTCAGCAGCTTAGAATCCCTTAGGGAAAAACGGTTTTTT.

V and J are TRBV12-3 or TRBV12-4 and TRBJ1-2, with 7 bases aligning to TRBD1. The V and J ends lost 6 bases and 3 bases, in that order; junction bases with no gene match: 1. The CDR3 spans 12 residues. CDR3 DNA: TGTGCCAGCAGAACAGGGGACTATGGCTACACCTTC. Its protein product is CASRTGDYGYTF.

This clonotype has only a few counts. The chain has TRBV29-1 and TRBJ2-7; 11 nucleotides agree with TRBD2. The germline V gene has CDR1 SQVTM and CDR2 ANQGSEA. The CDR3 has 14 residues. V lost 2 bases and J lost 2; bases outside the gene matches: 2. CDR3 sequence: CSVETSGGTYEQYF. The CDR3 DNA is TGCAGCGTTGAAACTAGCGGGGGAACCTACGAGCAGTACTTC.

The V gene is TRBV4-2, the J gene TRBJ1-1, with TRBD1 matching over 8 bases. The CDR3 consists of 15 residues. Trimming took 1 base from V and 4 from J; bases not matched to a gene: 5. Germline V CDR1 and CDR2: LGHNA, YNFKEQ. CDR3 nucleotide sequence: TGTGCCAGCAGCCAAGCGGACAGGGACTCCACTGAAGCTTTCTTT. This encodes CASSQADRDSTEAFF.

V is TRBV5-1 and J is TRBJ2-1; D perhaps matches TRBD2 (5 bases). This CDR3 contains 14 residues. V was pared by 0 bases and J by 10 bases, with 14 bases between. Germline CDR1 is SGHRS and CDR2 is YFSETQ. The CDR3 DNA is TGCGCCAGCAGCTTGGTACTAGGAGATGGGGAGCAGTTCTTC. This codes for CASSLVLGDGEQFF.

With respect to this clonotype: A much larger clone differs from this one at a single base, so this may be a read error. The chain combines TRBV24-1 with TRBJ2-5, with 9 bases aligning to TRBD2. This CDR3 region has 14 residues. Germline CDR1 and CDR2: KGHDR and SFDVKD. The J segment lost 0 bases and the V segment lost 7 bases, leaving 2 bases of the junction unmatched. In nucleotides, the CDR3 is TGTGCCACCAGATCTAGCGGGGACCAAGAGACCCAGTACTTC. It is translated as CATRSSGDQETQYF.

A single count supports this clonotype. This chain connects TRBV29-1 to TRBJ2-5; 8 bases align to TRBD2. The CDR3 loop spans 13 amino acids. In germline, CDR1 is SQVTM, CDR2 ANQGSEA. J lost 0 bases, V lost 8 bases, and 5 bases had no gene match. The CDR3 DNA sequence: TGCAGCTACGAGCGGGAGAACCAAGAGACCCAGTACTTC. Its translation is CSYERENQETQYF.

On this clonotype: Relative to the germline gene, one junction end is altered; a read error may explain this. The CDR3 DNA follows: TGTACCAGCGCAGGGGGCCCCTCCTACAATGAGCAGTTCTTC. It specifies CTSAGGPSYNEQFF. The chain couples TRBV12-3 or TRBV12-4 to TRBJ2-1; 8 bases match TRBD1. CDR3 length: 14 residues.

This clonotype was seen more than once but under ten times. An end of the junction differs from the germline gene, which may be a read error. The chain couples TRBV3-1 to TRBJ2-5, with TRBD1 as a possible D gene (5 bases). The closer fit of TRBJ2-7 to the DNA end suggests the J call may be wrong. The CDR3 has 12 amino acids. CDR1 LGHDT and CDR2 YNNKEL come from the germline V gene (reference sequence). The CDR3 sequence is CVSSQLGDEQYF. CDR3 in DNA: TGTGTCAGCAGCCAGTTAGGGGACGAGCAGTACTTC.